This T cell receptor (beta chain) was recovered during a study of tumor-infiltrating lymphocytes in primary liver carcinoma. Overall study results and limits: Less overlap was seen in tumor-adjacent and tumor-blood pairs than in tumor region pairs. The samples were not sorted (they were bulk), so CD4+ and CD8+ repertoires were not compared.

On this clonotype: As yet, its antigen is unknown. A read error is likely, as this CDR3 ends without the conserved phenylalanine or tryptophan.

Germline DNA was also extracted, and blood RNA derived from unsorted whole blood. The researchers produced TCR beta cDNA from approximately 550 ng total RNA with a constant-region primer. Three nested multiplex PCR rounds, a slightly modified ARM-PCR method, built the TCR beta libraries. Rounds one and two of PCR, each of about 10 cycles, were primed with TRBV1-TRBV30 forward primers and a C-beta reverse primer. TCRdb re-derived calls from the multiplex PCR reads in MiXCR, one entry per CDR3 protein. This sample yields 300,000 to 400,000 distinct CDR3 sequences, of which approximately 65% are seen a single time; 5.5% to 8% belongs to the top ten. The CDR3 length is 18 residues. The germline V gene encodes CDR1 MNHEY and CDR2 SVGEGT. V gave up 2 bases and J gave up 4 bases; unmatched junction bases: 9.

The gene calls are TRBV6-2 or TRBV6-3 and TRBJ2-5; 14 bases fit TRBD2. The TCR comes from a man in his forties with primary liver carcinoma and hepatitis B virus infection. The sample comprised peripheral blood. This CDR3 is CASSYDGTSGSGLETQYL. The CDR3 DNA reads as TGTGCCAGCAGTTACGACGGGACTAGCGGGAGTGGCTTAGAGACCCAGTACTTG.